These T cell receptor beta chains were read from a single sample in a study of long-term antiretroviral therapy in people with HIV. The assay was immunoSEQ multiplex PCR, and TCRdb's table has in-frame clones only and misses some. The sample has under 20,000 clones, 91% seen once. The sequences come from unsorted PBMCs, collected 0.3 years after starting antiretroviral therapy. The receptors derive from a man aged 55 to 69 with HIV. Each CDR3 is given with its conserved first and last residue.

TRBJ2-7 | TRBV15 | CATSRETNRAIQQYF
TRBJ2-7 | TRBV13 | CASSFTPGGLYEQYF
TRBJ1-4 | TRBV4-1 | CASSQWGRSGEKLFF
TRBJ2-5 | TRBV25-1 | CASSVQISGETQYF
TRBJ2-7 | TRBV5-1 | CASSWTVRGYEQYF
TRBJ1-2 | TRBV7-9 | CASSLYVGSGYTF
TRBJ2-1 | TRBV9 | CASSLAGTNYNEQFF
TRBJ2-7 | TRBV19 | CASSMNLGTVGYEQYF
TRBJ1-4 | TRBV6-6 | CASSLGGEEKLFF
TRBJ2-5 | TRBV9 | CASSVTGTGFQETQYF
TRBJ2-4 | TRBV28 | CASSLARDPRNIQYF
TRBJ2-3 | TRBV4-3 | CASSQAWTSGGRRTDTQYF
TRBJ2-2 | TRBV30 | CAWSVGNTGELFF
TRBJ1-2 | TRBV29-1 | CSVEEPGTRGGYTF
TRBJ2-2 | TRBV6-5 | CASTTGYRNTGELFF
TRBJ2-1 | TRBV6-1 | CASSEGGSRPQFF
TRBJ2-5 | TRBV7-2 | CASSFTSGGMDETQYF
TRBJ2-1 | TRBV9 | CASSVVGNTYNEQFF
TRBJ2-2 | TRBV9 | CASRTTLSGTSGLTQENTGELFF
TRBJ1-3 | TRBV4-2 | CASRGQPSGNTIYF
TRBJ2-3 | TRBV2 | CASTNEADVTDTQYF
TRBJ2-1 | TRBV2 | CASRDSSYNEQFF
TRBJ2-1 | TRBV10-3 | CAISEPLGLRENEQFF
TRBJ1-3 | TRBV5-6 | CASSRRGSGNTIYF
TRBJ2-1 | TRBV7-9 | CASSLGGTSGLNEQFF
TRBJ1-5 | TRBV7-6 | CASSPGTDNQPQHF
TRBJ2-1 | TRBV2 | CASSRSGGTGPNEQFF
TRBJ2-4 | TRBV30 | CAWSVAGVSKNIQYF
TRBJ2-3 | TRBV7-3 | CASTPGLTSTDTQYF
TRBJ1-1 | TRBV10-3 | CAISVRSETGSNTEAFF
TRBJ1-2 | TRBV10-3 | CAIHHEPGHIYGYTF
TRBJ2-3 | TRBV7-3 | CASSFPRTVGAGGSHTDTQYF
TRBJ2-7 | TRBV18 | CASSPSQGSYEQYF
TRBJ1-1 | TRBV23-1 | CASSRCGGRKNTEAFF
TRBJ2-7 | TRBV18 | CASSSGTGGEEQYF
TRBJ1-1 | TRBV30 | CAWEGQLNTEAFF
TRBJ1-2 | TRBV5-1 | CASSLMAGVDGYTF
TRBJ2-7 | TRBV7-3 | CASSGGGVNEQYF
TRBJ2-1 | TRBV7-3 | CASSLTAGTVRAGYNEQFF
TRBJ2-5 | TRBV7-9 | CASSTLRGLAGTQETQYF
TRBJ2-3 | TRBV7-2 | CASSLAAGTQPGDTQYF
TRBJ1-6 | TRBV19 | CASSSDRAGTSPLHF
TRBJ2-7 | TRBV6-7 | CASSYSRKKVGQSSYEQYF
TRBJ1-1 | TRBV9 | CASSPWGDVNTEAFF
TRBJ2-1 | TRBV5-6 | CASSLAGELGYNEQFF
TRBJ2-7 | TRBV10-3 | CATGPYREEQYF
TRBJ1-4 | TRBV30 | CAWSVAYGLFF
TRBJ1-2 | TRBV6-5 | CASREGLSYGYTF
TRBJ2-5 | TRBV10-2 | CASSGPGGLQETQYF
TRBJ1-1 | TRBV19 | CASSMAGIYTEAFF
TRBJ1-4 | TRBV19 | CASTKDLLGEKLFF
TRBJ1-3 | TRBV6-1 | CASSGFGDTIYF
TRBJ2-5 | TRBV10-3 | CAIRETAGQETQYF
TRBJ1-1 | TRBV5-1 | CASSLVPRGSAEAFF